This T cell receptor (beta chain) appears in the sequencing data of a study of blood T cells in healthy people across ages. Primed by a sample-barcoded 5' primer and a J-beta primer mix, a second PCR proceeded for about 7 to 12 cycles. One entry per CDR3 protein results from TCRdb running MiXCR on the 5' RACE reads. The sample includes about 1.4 million distinct CDR3 sequences, 59% seen only once; the top ten take 6.5% to 8.5%. The CDR3 runs 14 residues. The germline gives CDR1 SGHVS, CDR2 FQNEAQ. The ends were cut back, 4 bases at V and 8 bases at J, with 15 bases in the middle. The sample was blood. The chain uses TRBV7-8 and TRBJ2-1; TRBD2 might be the D (5 bases). The receptor was derived from a man between 18 and 29 years old in good health. The CDR3 sequence: CASSSSGRSDEQFF. DNA for the CDR3: TGTGCCAGCAGCTCGTCGGGAAGGTCCGATGAGCAGTTCTTC.